Shown below are 21 T cell receptor beta chains from a single sample sequenced in a study of T cell responses to AZD1222 COVID-19 vaccine. TCRdb keeps only in-frame clones here, not all; method: immunoSEQ multiplex PCR. This sample yields around 64,000 clones, of which about 83% are seen a single time; roughly 6% belongs to the top ten. The sequenced sample was peripheral blood, obtained 28 days after the second AZD1222 dose. The receptors were gathered from an adult who received the AZD1222 COVID-19 vaccine.

The V call is TRBV24-1, the J call TRBJ2-5; 9 positions agree with TRBD1. The CDR3 has 16 amino acids. The trim removed 4 bases at V and 2 bases at J, leaving 7 bases unmatched. Germline V gene sequence: CDR1 KGHDR, CDR2 SFDVKD. CDR3 residues: CATSDLSGTGQETQYF. The CDR3 nucleotides read TGTGCCACCAGTGACCTGTCCGGGACAGGGCAAGAGACCCAGTACTTC.

The chain joins TRBV28 to TRBJ1-2, with D maybe TRBD1 (5 bases). The CDR3 consists of 16 residues. CDR1 is MDHEN and CDR2 is SYDVKM in the germline V gene. The V end lost 7 bases, the J end lost 4 bases, and 22 bases lay between the germline ends. CDR3 sequence (DNA): TGTGCCAGCAAACCTGGGGGGAGGCTCGGAGGCTATGGCTACACCTTC. This gives the protein CASKPGGRLGGYGYTF.

Points on this clone: Without the conserved terminal phenylalanine or tryptophan, this CDR3 likely stems from a read error. The DNA is left out, because the CDR3 cannot be placed on it with certainty; the CDR3 is given as TCRdb lists it. This rearrangement joins TRBV2 to TRBJ2-3; TRBD2, the table's D call, lacks a check against the DNA. Looked up from germline, CDR1 is SNHLY and CDR2 is FYNNEI. The CDR3 region is 11 residues in length, termini included. The CDR3 here is CASSEYSGGFV.

V usage is TRBV6-2 or TRBV6-3 and J usage is TRBJ2-1, with D possibly being TRBD2 (5 bases). V was shortened by 2 bases and J by 4 bases, with 18 bases between the two germline ends. This CDR3 has 17 residues. CDR1 is MNHEY and CDR2 is SVGEGT in the germline V gene. CDR3 sequence (DNA): TGTGCCAGCAGTTACCCCCTCCTAGCAGAGGATTACAATGAGCAGTTCTTC. Amino acid sequence: CASSYPLLAEDYNEQFF.

The V gene is TRBV28, the J gene TRBJ1-2; D is perhaps TRBD1 (5 bases). Trimming shortened V by 3 bases and J by 4 bases, and 6 bases separated the two germline ends. The CDR3 spans 12 residues. CDR1 is MDHEN, CDR2 SYDVKM, per germline. CDR3 bases: TGTGCCAGCAGTTTTGGGGGCTATGGCTACACCTTC. As protein: CASSFGGYGYTF.

This sequence joins TRBV18 and TRBJ2-2, with 8 bases lining up with TRBD1. CDR1 KGHSH and CDR2 LQKENI come from the germline V gene. The J segment lost 7 bases and the V segment lost 3 bases, leaving 10 bases of the junction unmatched. The CDR3 is 16 residues long. CDR3 nucleotide sequence: TGTGCCAGCTCACCGCCAACAGGGGGATCCAACGGGGAGCTGTTTTTT. As protein: CASSPPTGGSNGELFF.

The J gene is TRBJ1-4, the V gene TRBV28; 8 bases are shared with TRBD1. This CDR3 has 15 amino acids. Per germline, CDR1 MDHEN and CDR2 SYDVKM. The trim removed 5 bases at V and 8 bases at J, leaving 10 bases unmatched. CDR3 sequence: CASSRDRGGEEKLFF. The CDR3 nucleotides read TGTGCCAGCAGTCGCGACAGGGGAGGAGAAGAAAAACTGTTTTTT.

The chain uses TRBV11-2 and TRBJ2-1, with TRBD1 as a possible D gene (6 bases). Trimming cost V 1 base and J 1 base, with 11 bases left between them. The length of the CDR3 is 16 residues. The germline V gene encodes CDR1 SGHAT and CDR2 FQNNGV. As DNA, the CDR3 is TGTGCCAGCAGCTTAGGGACAGCCGTATCCTACAATGAGCAGTTCTTC. Translated, it gives CASSLGTAVSYNEQFF.

This CDR3 reads CASSLAHTLAKNIQYF. The CDR3 DNA reads TGTGCCAGCAGCTTAGCTCATACCCTAGCCAAAAACATTCAGTACTTC. The chain couples TRBV7-2 to TRBJ2-4; no firm D call. V was cut by 0 bases and J by 0 bases, with 9 bases left in between. CDR1 is SGHTA and CDR2 is FQGNSA in the germline V gene. This CDR3 comprises 16 residues.

V usage is TRBV19 and J usage is TRBJ1-1; D unresolved. V lost 2 bases and J 1 base, leaving 5 bases between the germline ends. The CDR3 extends over 13 amino acids. Germline loops: CDR1 LNHDA, CDR2 SQIVND (reference sequence). The CDR3 sequence: CASSIIKNTEAFF. The CDR3 bases are TGTGCCAGTAGTATAATAAAGAACACTGAAGCTTTCTTT.

In its sample, this clone was seen a few times. The CDR3 bases are TGCGCCAGCAGCTTCGACAGGGAGAACACTGAAGCTTTCTTT. It encodes CASSFDRENTEAFF. V usage is TRBV5-1 and J usage is TRBJ1-1; 7 nucleotides line up with TRBD1. The CDR3 sequence is 14 residues long. Germline-derived CDR1 and CDR2 are SGHRS and YFSETQ. The V and J ends lost 2 bases and 1 base, in that order; junction bases with no gene match: 2.

There are a few counts of this clone. The chain couples TRBV6-4 to TRBJ2-2; D might be TRBD1 (6 bases). CDR1 is MRHNA, CDR2 SNTAGT, per germline. This CDR3 is 16 amino acids long. Trimming pared 0 bases from V and 0 bases from J, leaving 8 bases between. The CDR3 nucleotides read TGTGCCAGCAGTGACTCCGGGACAACGAACACCGGGGAGCTGTTTTTT. Its protein is CASSDSGTTNTGELFF.

The chain's CDR3 is CSVEIAGEQETQYF. The CDR3 region has the DNA TGCAGCGTTGAAATAGCGGGGGAACAAGAGACCCAGTACTTC. The rearrangement uses TRBV29-1 and TRBJ2-5; 9 nucleotides agree with TRBD2. J gave up 2 bases and V 2 bases, and 3 bases lay outside the gene matches. Germline CDR1 SQVTM, CDR2 ANQGSEA. The CDR3 length is 14 residues.

This chain uses TRBV13 with TRBJ1-4; D remains ambiguous. CDR3 size: 16 residues. In germline, CDR1 is PRHDT, CDR2 FYEKMQ (reference sequence). With 4 bases removed from V and 2 bases from J, the gap between germline ends came to 14 bases. The CDR3 sequence is CASSYLGGNTNEKLFF. CDR3 in DNA: TGTGCCAGCAGCTACCTCGGAGGGAACACTAATGAAAAACTGTTTTTT.

The rearrangement joins TRBV9 to TRBJ1-3; weak D call: TRBD1 (6 bases). The CDR3 is 16 amino acids. The V gene's germline CDR1 is SGDLS and CDR2 YYNGEE. V was pared by 3 bases and J by 4 bases, with 17 bases between. CDR3 sequence reads: CASSADTGFEGNTIYF. The DNA for the CDR3 is TGTGCCAGCAGCGCGGACACAGGGTTTGAGGGAAACACCATATATTTT. Based on the CDR3 plus reference TRBV9 and TRBJ1-3, the full variable domain is DSGVTQTPKHLITATGQRVTLRCSPRSGDLSVYWYQQSLDQGLQFLIQYYNGEERAKGNILERFSAQQFPDLHSELNLSSLELGDSALYFCASSADTGFEGNTIYFGEGSWLTVV.

This clone was seen only a few times. The J gene is TRBJ2-1, the V gene TRBV12-3 or TRBV12-4; TRBD2 is a possible D gene (6 bases). V lost 2 bases and J lost 12, with 14 bases in between. This CDR3 is built from 13 residues. CDR3 loop: CASSLRDGSGQFF. Written as DNA, the CDR3 is TGTGCCAGCAGTTTAAGGGACGGGAGTGGGCAGTTCTTC.

This rearrangement joins TRBV3-1 (or the pseudogene TRBV3-2) to TRBJ1-3; unclear D gene. Trimming removed 1 base at V and 5 bases at J, with 9 bases between. CDR3 length equals 14 residues. Germline CDR1 reads LGHDT; CDR2 reads YNNKEL (reference sequence). This CDR3 reads CASSQGVVRNTIYF. The DNA for the CDR3 is TGTGCCAGCAGCCAAGGGGTTGTTAGAAACACCATATATTTT.

The chain's CDR3 is CASRARTTYEQYF. DNA for the CDR3: TGTGCCAGCAGGGCCCGGACGACCTACGAGCAGTACTTC. The gene calls are TRBV6-5 and TRBJ2-7; no clear D. Germline V lookup: CDR1 MNHEY, CDR2 SVGAGI. The CDR3 has 13 amino acids. Trimming shortened V by 6 bases and J by 2 bases, and 11 bases separated the two germline ends.

This rearrangement joins TRBV6-1 to TRBJ2-1, with a possible D match to TRBD2 (6 bases). This CDR3 region has 15 residues. The V gene's germline CDR1 is MNHNS and CDR2 SASEGT. The V end lost 0 bases, the J end lost 12 bases, and 18 bases lay between the germline ends. CDR3 sequence reads: CASSEALRGRGGQFF. CDR3 DNA: TGTGCCAGCAGTGAAGCGCTTCGAGGTAGGGGAGGGCAGTTCTTC.

The rearrangement uses TRBV7-8 and TRBJ2-3, with 9 bases matching TRBD2. J lost 6 bases, V lost 3 bases, and 13 bases had no gene match. CDR1 and CDR2 (germline): SGHVS, FQNEAQ. This CDR3 is 17 amino acids long. CDR3 DNA: TGTGCCAGCAGCTTTGAAGGGCGGGGGGGCCCGCTGGATACGCAGTATTTT. Protein: CASSFEGRGGPLDTQYF.

This chain joins TRBV7-9 and TRBJ1-3; a weak D match, TRBD1 (6 bases). Per germline, CDR1 SEHNR and CDR2 FQNEAQ (reference sequence). The CDR3 runs to 15 residues. V was pared by 1 base and J by 16 bases, with 23 bases between. CDR3: CASSLEGSGGPPQYF. CDR3 nucleotides: TGTGCCAGCAGCTTAGAAGGTAGCGGGGGGCCGCCCCAGTATTTT.